Each of the 5 T cell receptor beta chains below was sequenced from the same sample in a study of blood T cell repertoires in COVID-19. Here immunoSEQ multiplex PCR was the method, and the copy in TCRdb shows in-frame clones only, minus some. The sample carries under 300,000 clones, around 88% recorded once. The material sequenced was peripheral blood. The receptors stem from an elderly man with acute or convalescent COVID-19.

The gene calls are TRBV5-1 and TRBJ2-3, with D possibly being TRBD2 (7 bases). The CDR3 extends over 15 amino acids. Germline assignment: CDR1 SGHRS and CDR2 YFSETQ. The V end was cut by 1 base, the J end by 5 bases, with 14 bases between. The CDR3 bases are TGCGCCAGCAGCTTGTGGGGGGGCGCAGGAGATACGCAGTATTTT. Amino acid sequence: CASSLWGGAGDTQYF.

In nucleotides, the CDR3 is TGTGCCAGCAGCTTCGGGAGGAGCTCCTACAATGAGCAGTTCTTC. This encodes CASSFGRSSYNEQFF. The V and J genes are TRBV11-2 and TRBJ2-1, with 7 bases matching TRBD2. The CDR3 has 15 amino acids. Germline CDR1 reads SGHAT; CDR2 reads FQNNGV. V shed 3 bases and J 0 bases; nucleotides not matched to a gene: 2. Together with reference TRBV11-2 and TRBJ2-1, the CDR3 gives the full variable domain: EAGVAQSPRYKIIEKRQSVAFWCNPISGHATLYWYQQILGQGPKLLIQFQNNGVVDDSQLPKDRFSAERLKGVDSTLKIQPAKLEDSAVYLCASSFGRSSYNEQFFGPGTRLTVL.

The genes are TRBV7-3 and TRBJ2-1, with 7 bases fitting TRBD2. This CDR3 region has 13 residues. Germline V gene lookup returns CDR1 SGHTA and CDR2 FQGTGA. With 5 bases clipped from V and 9 bases from J, the junction kept 7 bases outside the gene matches. CDR3 region: CASSVGGYGEQFF. The CDR3 bases are TGTGCCAGCAGCGTGGGGGGGTACGGTGAGCAGTTCTTC. Combining the CDR3 with reference TRBV7-3 and TRBJ2-1 gives the whole variable domain GAGVSQTPSNKVTEKGKYVELRCDPISGHTALYWYRQSLGQGPEFLIYFQGTGAADDSGLPNDRFFAVRPEGSVSTLKIQRTERGDSAVYLCASSVGGYGEQFFGPGTRLTVL.

The count of this clone is one. The rearrangement uses TRBV5-1 and TRBJ2-3; unclear D gene. Between the trimmed V and J ends, which lost 7 bases and 0 bases, there was a span of 9 bases. This CDR3 is built from 13 residues. Germline CDR1 and CDR2: SGHRS and YFSETQ. In DNA form, the CDR3 reads TGCGCCAGCGGTGCCACTAGCACAGATACGCAGTATTTT. Translation: CASGATSTDTQYF.

CDR3 nucleotides: TGTGCCAGCACCGAGCAGGGAAACACCGGGGAGCTGTTTTTT. Protein product: CASTEQGNTGELFF. The chain couples TRBV6-5 to TRBJ2-2, with TRBD1 as a possible D gene (5 bases). Germline assignment: CDR1 MNHEY and CDR2 SVGAGI. The CDR3 totals 14 residues. The V end was cut by 7 bases, the J end by 2 bases, with 11 bases between.